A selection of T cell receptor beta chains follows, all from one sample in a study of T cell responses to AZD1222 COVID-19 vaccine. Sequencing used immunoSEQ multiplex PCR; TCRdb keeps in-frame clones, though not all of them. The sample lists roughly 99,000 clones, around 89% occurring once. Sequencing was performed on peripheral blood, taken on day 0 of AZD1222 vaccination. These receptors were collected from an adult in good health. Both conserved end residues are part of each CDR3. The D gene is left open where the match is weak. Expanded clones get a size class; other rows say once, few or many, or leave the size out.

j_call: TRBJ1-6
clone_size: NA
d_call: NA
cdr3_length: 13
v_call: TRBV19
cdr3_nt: TGTGCCAGTAGTAAGGAATCGAGTTCACCCCTCCACTTT
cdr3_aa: CASSKESSSPLHF

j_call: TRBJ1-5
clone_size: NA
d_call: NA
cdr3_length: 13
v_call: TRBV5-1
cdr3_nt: TGCGCCAGCAGCCCCGAGGTGGACCAGCCCCAGCATTTT
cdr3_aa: CASSPEVDQPQHF

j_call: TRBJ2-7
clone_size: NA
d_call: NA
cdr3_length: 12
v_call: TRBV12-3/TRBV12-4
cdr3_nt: TGTGCCAGCAGTGGGCCCACCTACGAGCAGTACTTC
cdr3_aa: CASSGPTYEQYF

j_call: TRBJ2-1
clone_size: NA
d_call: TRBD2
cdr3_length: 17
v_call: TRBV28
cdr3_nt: TGTGCCAGCAGTTCCGGGACAGCCAGCGGGAGGGACAATGAGCAGTTCTTC
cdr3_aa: CASSSGTASGRDNEQFF

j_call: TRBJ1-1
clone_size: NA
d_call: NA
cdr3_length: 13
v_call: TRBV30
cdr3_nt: TGTGCCCGGACGGGGCCGGGGAACACTGAAGCTTTCTTT
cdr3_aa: CARTGPGNTEAFF

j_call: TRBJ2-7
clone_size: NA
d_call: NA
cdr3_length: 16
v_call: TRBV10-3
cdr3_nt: TGTGCCATCAGTGAGTCTCCATGGCGGCTCTCCTACGAGCAGTACTTC
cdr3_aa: CAISESPWRLSYEQYF

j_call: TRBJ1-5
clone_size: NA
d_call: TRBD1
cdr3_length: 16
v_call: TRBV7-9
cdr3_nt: TGTGCCAGCAGCTTAGGAGGGACAGTAATCAATCAGCCCCAGCATTTT
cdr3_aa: CASSLGGTVINQPQHF

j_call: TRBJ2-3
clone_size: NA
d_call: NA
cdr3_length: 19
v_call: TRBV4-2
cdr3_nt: TGTGCCAGCAGCCAAGGTTGGGCCAGGGGATCATCTAGCACAGATACGCAGTATTTT
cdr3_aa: CASSQGWARGSSSTDTQYF

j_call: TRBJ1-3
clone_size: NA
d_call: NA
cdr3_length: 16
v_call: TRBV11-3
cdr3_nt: TGTGCCAGCAGCTTAGGGACAGCTATCTCTGGAAACACCATATATTTT
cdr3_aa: CASSLGTAISGNTIYF

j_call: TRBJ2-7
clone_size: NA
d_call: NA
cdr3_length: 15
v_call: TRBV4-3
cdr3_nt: TGCGCCAGCAGCCAAGCTAGGGACTCCTACTACGAGCAGTACTTC
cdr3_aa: CASSQARDSYYEQYF

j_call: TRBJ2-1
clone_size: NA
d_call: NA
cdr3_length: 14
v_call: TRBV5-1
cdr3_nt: TGCGCCAGCAGCGACGACCCCTCCTACAATGAGCAGTTCTTC
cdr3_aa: CASSDDPSYNEQFF

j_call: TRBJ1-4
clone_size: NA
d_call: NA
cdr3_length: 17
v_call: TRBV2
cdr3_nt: TGTGCCAGCAGTGAAGCGCAGGGGTTGGCAACTAATGAAAAACTGTTTTTT
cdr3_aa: CASSEAQGLATNEKLFF

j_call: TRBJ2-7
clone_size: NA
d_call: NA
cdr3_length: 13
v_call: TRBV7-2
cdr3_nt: TGTGCCAGCAGCTTAAATCGGGGGCTCGAGCAGTACTTC
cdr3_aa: CASSLNRGLEQYF

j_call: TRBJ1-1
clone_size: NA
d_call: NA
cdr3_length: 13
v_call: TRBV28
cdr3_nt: TGTGCCAGTACAGGGAGTGCGAACACTGAAGCTTTCTTT
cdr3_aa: CASTGSANTEAFF

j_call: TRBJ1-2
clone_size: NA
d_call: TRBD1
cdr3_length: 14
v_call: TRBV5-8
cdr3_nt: TGTGCCAGCAGCCGCCCGGGACAGGGCTTTGGCTACACCTTC
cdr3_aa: CASSRPGQGFGYTF

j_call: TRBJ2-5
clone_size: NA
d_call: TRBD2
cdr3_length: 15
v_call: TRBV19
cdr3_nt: TGTGCCAGTAGTATGGGACTAGCGGTTCAAGAGACCCAGTACTTC
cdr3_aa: CASSMGLAVQETQYF

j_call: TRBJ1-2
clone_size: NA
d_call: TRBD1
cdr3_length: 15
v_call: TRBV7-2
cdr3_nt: TGTGCCAGCAGCCTCGGGGACAGGAATAACTATGGCTACACCTTC
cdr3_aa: CASSLGDRNNYGYTF

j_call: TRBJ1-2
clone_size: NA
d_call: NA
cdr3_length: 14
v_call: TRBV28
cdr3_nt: TGTGCCAGCAGCCCGGACAGTTCGAACTATGGCTACACCTTC
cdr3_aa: CASSPDSSNYGYTF

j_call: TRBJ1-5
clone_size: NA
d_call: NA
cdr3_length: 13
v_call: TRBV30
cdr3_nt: TGTGCCTGGAGTGTAGACTCTGGACAGCCCCAGCATTTT
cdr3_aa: CAWSVDSGQPQHF

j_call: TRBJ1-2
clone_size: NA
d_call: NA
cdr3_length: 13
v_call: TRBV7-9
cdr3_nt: TGTGCCAGCAGCTTAATCGATTACTATGGCTACACCTTC
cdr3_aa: CASSLIDYYGYTF

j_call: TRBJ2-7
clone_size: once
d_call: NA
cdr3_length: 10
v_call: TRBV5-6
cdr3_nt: TGTGCCAGCGGCCGCTACGAGCAGTACTTC
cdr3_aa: CASGRYEQYF

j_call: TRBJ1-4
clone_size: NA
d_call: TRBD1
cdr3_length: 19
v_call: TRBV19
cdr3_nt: TGTGCCAGTAGTATGGAAGCGCCGGGACAGGGGCTGGATAATGAAAAACTGTTTTTT
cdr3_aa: CASSMEAPGQGLDNEKLFF